A selection of T cell receptor beta chains follows, all from one sample in a study of blood T cell repertoires in COVID-19. The repertoire was sequenced with immunoSEQ multiplex PCR; TCRdb's copy has only in-frame clones and lacks some. The data show roughly 440,000 clones, around 88% seen once. Sequenced: peripheral blood. These receptors came from a woman aged 50 to 60 with COVID-19, enrolled during active disease. Each CDR3 is given with its conserved first and last residue. The D gene is left open where the match is weak. The size entry is marked missing in some rows and otherwise reads once, few, many or a size class.

size | J | D | V | CDR3 | DNA
NA | TRBJ1-6 | NA | TRBV7-8 | CASSLNIINRSYNSPLHF | TGTGCCAGCAGCTTAAATATAATAAACCGGTCCTATAATTCACCCCTCCACTTT
NA | TRBJ2-1 | NA | TRBV18 | CASSPRRVGSGLISGSYNEQFF | TGTGCCAGCTCACCTCGGAGGGTTGGTTCGGGGCTCATTAGTGGCTCCTACAATGAGCAGTTCTTC
once | TRBJ1-2 | NA | TRBV19 | CASSIGRGYGYTF | TGTGCCAGTAGTATAGGCCGCGGTTATGGCTACACCTTC
NA | TRBJ2-3 | TRBD1 | TRBV5-1 | CASSVGQGPLTDTQYF | TGCGCCAGCAGCGTCGGACAGGGTCCCCTCACAGATACGCAGTATTTT
NA | TRBJ2-2 | TRBD2 | TRBV5-1 | CASSRGGANTGELFF | TGCGCCAGCAGTCGCGGGGGGGCGAACACCGGGGAGCTGTTTTTT
few | TRBJ2-2 | TRBD2 | TRBV9 | CASSVGPGGGANTGELFF | TGTGCCAGCAGCGTAGGGCCTGGCGGGGGGGCCAACACCGGGGAGCTGTTTTTT
NA | TRBJ2-5 | TRBD1 | TRBV25-1 | CASSDSGGPGETQYF | TGTGCCAGCAGTGACTCAGGGGGACCGGGGGAGACCCAGTACTTC
NA | TRBJ1-4 | NA | TRBV4-1 | CASSHRRGELFF | TGCGCCAGCAGCCATCGCCGGGGGGAACTGTTTTTT
few | TRBJ1-1 | NA | TRBV6-6 | CASSYEVVEAFF | TGTGCCAGCAGTTACGAGGTGGTTGAAGCTTTCTTT
NA | TRBJ2-7 | NA | TRBV7-9 | CASERVHGEQYF | TGTGCCAGCGAGAGGGTACATGGAGAGCAGTACTTC
NA | TRBJ2-5 | NA | TRBV25-1 | CASSERGKETQYF | TGTGCCAGCAGTGAAAGGGGGAAAGAGACCCAGTACTTC
NA | TRBJ1-1 | NA | TRBV7-9 | CASSLGPESAFF | TGTGCCAGCAGCTTAGGCCCCGAGTCGGCTTTCTTT
NA | TRBJ2-3 | TRBD2 | TRBV6-5 | CASSPAGDTDTQYF | TGTGCCAGCAGCCCAGCGGGGGATACAGATACGCAGTATTTT
NA | TRBJ1-2 | TRBD1 | TRBV19 | CASSPSTGNYGYTF | TGTGCCAGTAGTCCGTCGACAGGGAACTATGGCTACACCTTC
NA | TRBJ2-5 | NA | TRBV6-5 | CASKATMAQETQYF | TGTGCCAGCAAAGCGACTATGGCCCAAGAGACCCAGTACTTC
NA | TRBJ1-2 | NA | TRBV30 | CAWSGGQHGYTF | TGTGCCTGGAGTGGCGGGCAGCATGGCTACACCTTC
NA | TRBJ2-3 | NA | TRBV27 | CASKGRVNARTDTQYF | TGTGCCAGCAAGGGGCGCGTCAACGCCCGCACAGATACGCAGTATTTT
NA | TRBJ2-1 | NA | TRBV19 | CASSIGGLSSYNEQFF | TGTGCCAGTAGTATAGGGGGCCTTAGCTCCTACAATGAGCAGTTCTTC
few | TRBJ1-2 | NA | TRBV5-6 | CASSLFNLEGEGGYTF | TGTGCCAGCAGCTTGTTCAACTTGGAAGGGGAGGGCGGCTACACCTTC
NA | TRBJ2-7 | TRBD1 | TRBV12-3/TRBV12-4 | CASTRQGSEQYF | TGTGCCAGCACTCGACAGGGTAGCGAGCAGTACTTC
NA | TRBJ1-3 | TRBD1 | TRBV9 | CASSVAGTDGTIYF | TGTGCCAGCAGCGTAGCCGGGACAGACGGCACCATATATTTT